These 23 T cell receptor beta chains originate from one sample sequenced in a study of graft-versus-host responses after intestinal transplantation. No cognate antigen is known for these TCRs. Sequenced by immunoSEQ multiplex PCR; TCRdb stores in-frame clones only, minus some. The repertoire consists of over 75,000 clones, with 80% to 90% occurring once and the leading ten covering roughly 7.3%. Sequencing used unstimulated CD8+ T cells sorted from spleen or lymph node cells, obtained before transplant. The receptors were sampled from a human donor who was the organ donor for an intestinal transplant.

The rearrangement uses TRBV28 and TRBJ1-1, with D perhaps matching TRBD1 (5 bases). The CDR3 has 13 amino acids. V shed 6 bases and J shed 3 bases, with 11 bases lying between them. CDR1 and CDR2 (germline): MDHEN, SYDVKM. The CDR3 DNA reads as TGTGCCAGCAGACTCAGGGCGGACACTGAAGCTTTCTTT. Amino acid sequence: CASRLRADTEAFF.

J is TRBJ2-7 and V is TRBV28, with 7 bases matching TRBD1. V dropped 5 bases and J dropped 6; count of bases not matched to a gene: 16. The CDR3 runs 16 residues. From germline, CDR1 is MDHEN and CDR2 SYDVKM. The chain's CDR3 is CASSQKPTGMWPEQYF. CDR3 nucleotides: TGTGCCAGCAGTCAGAAACCGACAGGGATGTGGCCCGAGCAGTACTTC.

The chain is built from TRBV5-1 and TRBJ1-2; possibly TRBD1 for D (6 bases). CDR1 SGHRS and CDR2 YFSETQ come from the germline V gene. This CDR3 region has 15 residues. Trimming removed 4 bases at V and 5 bases at J, with 18 bases between. CDR3 sequence reads: CASSARDTGGYGYTF. Written as DNA, the CDR3 is TGCGCCAGCAGCGCCCGGGACACAGGCGGGTATGGCTACACCTTC.

V is TRBV6-1 and J is TRBJ2-7, with 7 bases aligning to TRBD1. The CDR3 is made up of 10 amino acids. Germline CDR1 is MNHNS and CDR2 is SASEGT. The CDR3 DNA is TGTGCTACAAGGGGGCACGAGCAGTACTTC. It yields the protein CATRGHEQYF.

The V call is TRBV5-4, the J call TRBJ2-3; TRBD2 aligns across 13 bases. Unmatched junction bases numbered 3, after V lost 3 bases and J lost 5 bases. The CDR3 spans 15 residues. Germline V gene sequence: CDR1 SGHNT, CDR2 YYREEE (reference sequence). CDR3 nucleotides: TGTGCCAGCAGCTCGGGACTAGCGGGGTTAGATACGCAGTATTTT. It specifies CASSSGLAGLDTQYF.

The J gene is TRBJ1-1, the V gene TRBV30, with D unclear. Germline V gene sequence: CDR1 GTSNPN, CDR2 SVGIG (reference sequence). V was shortened by 2 bases and J by 6 bases, with 13 bases between the two germline ends. The CDR3 consists of 13 residues. The DNA of the CDR3 is TGTGCCTGGAGTACGCGGGTTGGGTCTGAAGCTTTCTTT. It codes for CAWSTRVGSEAFF.

J is TRBJ2-7 and V is TRBV4-2, with a weak D call TRBD2 (6 bases). Germline CDR1 LGHNA, CDR2 YNFKEQ. V shed 3 bases and J shed 2 bases, with 17 bases lying between them. This CDR3 spans 16 amino acids. In nucleotides, the CDR3 is TGTGCCAGCAGCCAGGAAGGTGTCGGGGAGGCCTACGAGCAGTACTTC. The encoded protein is CASSQEGVGEAYEQYF.

The chain combines TRBV5-1 with TRBJ1-3, with unresolved D. The ends were cut back, 0 bases at V and 0 bases at J, with 7 bases in the middle. The CDR3 extends over 15 amino acids. The V gene's germline CDR1 is SGHRS and CDR2 YFSETQ. CDR3 region: CASSLEARSGNTIYF. In DNA form, the CDR3 reads TGCGCCAGCAGCTTGGAGGCGCGCTCTGGAAACACCATATATTTT.

This rearrangement joins TRBV27 to TRBJ1-2, with a weak D call TRBD1 (5 bases). There are 12 residues in the CDR3. V dropped 10 bases and J dropped 6 bases, with 15 bases sitting between them. The germline CDR1 and CDR2 sequences are MNHEY and SMNVEV (reference sequence). The CDR3 reads CATFWGRDGYTF. CDR3 nucleotides: TGTGCCACCTTTTGGGGGAGGGATGGCTACACCTTC.

The V and J genes are TRBV27 and TRBJ2-7; 8 positions agree with TRBD1. The germline gives CDR1 MNHEY, CDR2 SMNVEV (reference sequence). With 5 bases clipped from V and 4 bases from J, the junction kept 7 bases outside the gene matches. The CDR3 is 14 residues long. Here the CDR3 DNA reads TGTGCCAGCAGTCATGCGGGGACAGGATACGAGCAGTACTTC. This encodes CASSHAGTGYEQYF.

The DNA for the CDR3 is TGCAGCGTTGAAGGACCCTCTGGAAACACCATATATTTT. Amino acid sequence: CSVEGPSGNTIYF. The V and J genes are TRBV29-1 and TRBJ1-3, with D unresolved. V was pared by 1 base and J by 0 bases, with 4 bases between. The CDR3 length is 13 residues. Germline lookup yields CDR1 SQVTM and CDR2 ANQGSEA. Full variable domain (outside the CDR3, taken from reference TRBV29-1 and TRBJ1-3): SAVISQKPSRDICQRGTSLTIQCQVDSQVTMMFWYRQQPGQSLTLIATANQGSEATYESGFVIDKFPISRPNLTFSTLTVSNMSPEDSSIYLCSVEGPSGNTIYFGEGSWLTVV.

The chain is built from TRBV4-1 and TRBJ2-2; no clear D gene. Looked up from germline, CDR1 is MGHRA and CDR2 is YSYEKL. There are 13 residues in the CDR3. V gave up 1 base and J gave up 7 bases, with 7 bases separating them. The CDR3 DNA is TGCGCCAGCAGCCAAGTAGATGGCGGGGAGCTGTTTTTT. It translates to CASSQVDGGELFF.

This clone was found once. The J gene is TRBJ2-5, the V gene TRBV6-5; 10 bases agree with TRBD1. V gave up 5 bases and J gave up 3 bases; unmatched junction bases: 3. CDR3 length: 14 amino acids. The V gene's germline CDR1 is MNHEY and CDR2 SVGAGI. In DNA, the CDR3 is TGTGCCAGCAGTGGGACAGGGGCGAAAGAGACCCAGTACTTC. Protein: CASSGTGAKETQYF.

The genes are TRBV4-1 and TRBJ2-7, with TRBD1 matching 8 bases. The trim removed 0 bases at V and 6 bases at J, leaving 7 bases unmatched. The CDR3 loop spans 15 amino acids. Looked up from germline, CDR1 is MGHRA and CDR2 is YSYEKL. CDR3 bases: TGCGCCAGCAGCCAAGACCAAGGACAGGGTGGCGAGCAGTACTTC. It is translated as CASSQDQGQGGEQYF.

The chain combines TRBV11-2 with TRBJ2-2; 8 bases match TRBD1. V gave up 6 bases and J gave up 5 bases; unmatched junction bases: 11. The CDR3 is made up of 16 amino acids. Looked up from germline, CDR1 is SGHAT and CDR2 is FQNNGV. The CDR3 DNA reads TGTGCCAGCAGGGACGTCAGGGGGCCTCTAACCGGGGAGCTGTTTTTT. It encodes CASRDVRGPLTGELFF.

The chain couples TRBV27 to TRBJ2-3, with 8 bases fitting TRBD2. V was clipped by 6 bases and J by 2 bases; unmatched bases: 10. The CDR3 length is 16 residues. Germline V CDR1 and CDR2: MNHEY, SMNVEV (reference sequence). The CDR3 loop is CASRYTGLDYTDTQYF. The DNA for the CDR3 is TGTGCCAGCAGGTATACGGGACTAGATTACACAGATACGCAGTATTTT.

Concerning this clone itself: Its ends do not fully match the called genes, so a read error is possible. The sample holds other DNA sequences that translate to the same CDR3. The gene calls are TRBV28 and TRBJ1-4, with 7 bases lining up with TRBD1. The germline V gene has CDR1 MDHEN and CDR2 SYDVKM. The CDR3 sequence is 14 residues long. The CDR3 bases are TGTGCCACAATGGACTCGACAGGGTTTGAAAAGCTGTTTTTT. Translating gives CATMDSTGFEKLFF.

V is TRBV7-9 and J is TRBJ2-1, with 12 bases aligning to TRBD2. The V gene's germline CDR1 is SEHNR and CDR2 FQNEAQ (reference sequence). V lost 4 bases, J lost 4 bases, and 11 bases stayed unmatched. CDR3 size: 18 residues. This CDR3 reads CASSSPGLAGTAYNEQFF. The CDR3 nucleotides read TGTGCCAGCAGCTCTCCTGGACTAGCGGGGACCGCGTACAATGAGCAGTTCTTC.

V gene TRBV28 combines with J gene TRBJ1-1, with TRBD1 matching over 7 bases. Trimming cost V 4 bases and J 2 bases; bases outside gene matches: 10. Germline V CDR1 and CDR2: MDHEN, SYDVKM. The CDR3 sequence is 16 residues long. CDR3 nucleotide sequence: TGTGCCAGCAGTTCAATGTCCCCAGGGGGAAACACTGAAGCTTTCTTT. This codes for CASSSMSPGGNTEAFF.

V usage is TRBV6-1 and J usage is TRBJ2-7, with D unclear. This CDR3 is built from 14 residues. The germline V gene has CDR1 MNHNS and CDR2 SASEGT. The V end lost 0 bases, the J end lost 1 base, and 7 bases lay between the germline ends. The DNA of the CDR3 is TGTGCCAGCAGTGAAGCGCCAGTTTCCTACGAGCAGTACTTC. Translated: CASSEAPVSYEQYF.

The V call is TRBV6-1, the J call TRBJ1-3, with unresolved D. Germline loops: CDR1 MNHNS, CDR2 SASEGT. Trimming removed 3 bases at V and 0 bases at J, with 9 bases between. The CDR3 consists of 15 residues. CDR3 loop: CASSDPRSSGNTIYF. Here the CDR3 DNA reads TGTGCCAGCAGTGACCCCCGGAGCTCTGGAAACACCATATATTTT.

The rearrangement uses TRBV5-1 and TRBJ1-2, with D hard to call. The CDR3 has 13 residues. The V gene's germline CDR1 is SGHRS and CDR2 YFSETQ. Trimming removed 1 base at V and 13 bases at J, with 17 bases between. The DNA for the CDR3 is TGCGCCAGCAGCTTGAGCATTGGGGAAACCGGCACCTTC. It translates to CASSLSIGETGTF.

The chain uses TRBV30 and TRBJ2-1; TRBD2 agrees at 14 bases. Trimming took 6 bases from V and 4 from J; bases not matched to a gene: 5. CDR3 length equals 15 residues. Germline V gene lookup returns CDR1 GTSNPN and CDR2 SVGIG (reference sequence). The CDR3 coding sequence is TGTGCCTGCCGACTAGCGGGGGGGATATACAATGAGCAGTTCTTC. Amino acids: CACRLAGGIYNEQFF.